The TCR beta chain under discussion was sequenced for a study of OX40 agonist ivuxolimab in advanced cancers. On the study more broadly: Clinicians treated patients with ivuxolimab, an agonistic anti-OX40 (CD134) antibody. Three patients got partial responses; one had hepatocellular carcinoma and two had cutaneous melanoma.

The CDR3 is 13 residues long. Germline V lookup: CDR1 MDHEN, CDR2 SYDVKM. Only in-frame clones appear in the TCRdb table, and some are missing; sequencing was by immunoSEQ multiplex PCR. This table holds tens of thousands of clones, approximately 81% found once. This clone was seen many times. At one end the junction does not follow the germline gene, possibly because of a read error. This chain uses TRBV28 with TRBJ1-2, with 7 bases that match TRBD1. Here the sequenced sample was CD4+ or CD8+ T cells sorted from blood, taken in a trial of the OX40 agonist ivuxolimab. The clonotype comes from an adult with an advanced solid tumor such as melanoma, head and neck, liver or kidney cancer. This CDR3 is CASKRGTASQHSF. The CDR3 DNA is TGTGCCAGCAAAAGGGGGACAGCTTCTCAACATTCCTTC.